A single sample is the source of the 18 T cell receptor beta chains below, sequenced in a study of CD8+CD57+ T cells in acquired aplastic anemia. TCR beta VDJ and CDR3 profiling used genomic DNA as template. TCRdb reprocessed the reads with MiXCR, giving one entry per CDR3 protein. The table includes 100,000 to 150,000 distinct CDR3 sequences, about 40% detected once. Patients chosen for sequencing had shown CD8+CD57+ cell expansion by flow cytometry. Input material: sorted CD4+, CD8+, or CD8+CD57+ T cells (not recorded which) from PBMCs. The receptors were gathered from a human donor with aplastic anemia.

The chain recombines TRBV20-1 with TRBJ1-2; 8 bases align to TRBD1. V lost 6 bases and J lost 2; bases outside the gene matches: 5. Germline V gives CDR1 DFQATT, CDR2 SNEGSKA (reference sequence). This CDR3 spans 13 amino acids. CDR3 in amino acids: CSATGTGNYGYTF. The CDR3 nucleotides read TGCAGTGCGACCGGGACAGGAAACTATGGCTACACCTTC.

This clonotype was recorded many times. The CDR3 protein is CASSLRGPIGYTF. DNA of the CDR3: TGTGCCAGCAGTTTGAGGGGACCCATTGGCTACACCTTC. V gene TRBV27 combines with J gene TRBJ1-2; weak D call: TRBD1 (5 bases). Trimming left V 3 bases short and J 7 bases short, with 12 bases between. The germline V gene has CDR1 MNHEY and CDR2 SMNVEV (reference sequence). The CDR3 totals 13 residues.

This chain uses TRBV3-1 with TRBJ1-1, with 8 bases lining up with TRBD1. The V gene's germline CDR1 is LGHDT and CDR2 YNNKEL (reference sequence). Trimming at V came to 3 bases and at J to 5 bases, leaving 5 bases not matched to a gene. The CDR3 is 14 residues long. CDR3 residues: CASSQQGAKTEAFF. The CDR3, as DNA: TGTGCCAGCAGCCAGCAGGGGGCAAAGACTGAAGCTTTCTTT. The variable domain in full, completed from reference TRBV3-1 and TRBJ1-1, reads DTAVSQTPKYLVTQMGNDKSIKCEQNLGHDTMYWYKQDSKKFLKIMFSYNNKELIINETVPNRFSPKSPDKAHLNLHINSLELGDSAVYFCASSQQGAKTEAFFGQGTRLTVV.

This clonotype was seen ten or more times. This chain links TRBV7-9 with TRBJ1-1; TRBD1 is a possible D gene (5 bases). This CDR3 region has 14 residues. The V gene's germline CDR1 is SEHNR and CDR2 FQNEAQ (reference sequence). V was cut by 2 bases and J by 2 bases, with 9 bases left in between. CDR3 coding DNA: TGTGCCAGCAGCTTATCGGGGGGTAACACTGAAGCTTTCTTT. Translating it yields CASSLSGGNTEAFF. Looking up the rest from reference TRBV7-9 and TRBJ1-1 gives the full variable domain: DTGVSQNPRHKITKRGQNVTFRCDPISEHNRLYWYRQTLGQGPEFLTYFQNEAQLEKSRLLSDRFSAERPKGSFSTLEIQRTEQGDSAMYLCASSLSGGNTEAFFGQGTRLTVV.

J is TRBJ2-1 and V is TRBV24-1; 9 bases are a match to TRBD2. V dropped 12 bases and J dropped 5; count of bases not matched to a gene: 13. This CDR3 is 15 amino acids long. In germline, CDR1 is KGHDR, CDR2 SFDVKD. CDR3 in amino acids: CAPSFSGGSHNEQFF. The CDR3 DNA is TGTGCCCCCTCCTTTAGCGGGGGTTCCCACAATGAGCAGTTCTTC.

This clonotype was seen a few times. V is TRBV12-3 or TRBV12-4 and J is TRBJ2-2; possible D gene TRBD1, 5 bases. V was shortened by 5 bases and J by 0 bases, with 10 bases between the two germline ends. The CDR3 extends over 15 amino acids. The CDR3 nucleotides read TGTGCCAGCAGTGCCGACAGCCCGAACACCGGGGAGCTGTTTTTT. Its translation: CASSADSPNTGELFF.

Notes on this clonotype: It may be a read error: a sequence one base away is much more abundant. The V call is TRBV12-3 or TRBV12-4, the J call TRBJ2-1; 10 bases agree with TRBD1. The CDR3 sequence is 11 residues long. For the CDR3, the DNA is TGTGCCAGCAATTTAGGACAGGGGGTCTTCTTC. Protein product: CASNLGQGVFF.

This clonotype was counted a few times. The rearrangement links TRBV7-2 to TRBJ2-7; TRBD1 matches 10 bases. The CDR3 spans 14 residues. Germline V lookup: CDR1 SGHTA, CDR2 FQGNSA. V was clipped by 5 bases and J by 4 bases; unmatched bases: 5. The DNA of the CDR3 is TGTGCCAGCAGCCGTGAGGGACAGGGGTACGAGCAGTACTTC. It specifies CASSREGQGYEQYF.

This clonotype was counted ten times or more. The V call is TRBV6-1, the J call TRBJ1-2; maybe TRBD1 (5 bases). CDR1 is MNHNS and CDR2 is SASEGT in the germline V gene. Between the trimmed V and J ends, which lost 5 bases and 2 bases, there was a span of 6 bases. The CDR3 is 12 residues long. In nucleotides, the CDR3 is TGTGCCAGCAGTCAGGGCAACTATGGCTACACCTTC. Protein product: CASSQGNYGYTF.

This clonotype has a count of ten or more. The chain has TRBV20-1 and TRBJ1-6; D gene ambiguous. The germline V and J ends were trimmed by 0 bases and 7 bases, with 13 bases remaining between them. CDR3 size: 15 residues. Germline values: CDR1 DFQATT, CDR2 SNEGSKA (reference sequence). As DNA, the CDR3 is TGCAGTGCTAGAGATCTTAGGTTCCCCAATTCACCCCTCCACTTT. Translation: CSARDLRFPNSPLHF.

This clonotype was counted many times. J is TRBJ1-1 and V is TRBV5-4; D remains ambiguous. Deletions cut 1 base from V and 1 base from J, with 5 bases between. The length of the CDR3 is 13 residues. Germline CDR1 reads SGHNT; CDR2 reads YYREEE (reference sequence). The CDR3 sequence is CASSLRANTEAFF. DNA of the CDR3: TGTGCCAGCAGCTTGCGGGCGAACACTGAAGCTTTCTTT.

The chain uses TRBV6-2 or TRBV6-3 and TRBJ2-1; no clear D gene. Germline V CDR1 and CDR2: MNHEY, SVGEGT. V was shortened by 4 bases and J by 4 bases, with 20 bases between the two germline ends. The CDR3 runs to 17 residues. CDR3 sequence: CASSLTAQLGPYNEQFF. CDR3 in DNA: TGTGCCAGCAGTTTGACTGCCCAATTAGGTCCTTACAATGAGCAGTTCTTC.

This clonotype was found many times. This chain uses TRBV12-3 or TRBV12-4 with TRBJ1-4, with D perhaps TRBD1 (5 bases). The CDR3 extends over 14 amino acids. Trimming shortened V by 4 bases and J by 3 bases, and 9 bases separated the two germline ends. In DNA, the CDR3 is TGTGCCAGCAGTTCTCTAGGGGCTAATGAAAAACTGTTTTTT. It is translated as CASSSLGANEKLFF.

The V gene is TRBV10-2, the J gene TRBJ2-5, with D possibly called TRBD1 or TRBD2 (7 bases each). Germline CDR1 reads WSHSY; CDR2 reads SAAADI. Trimming pared 6 bases from V and 5 bases from J, leaving 16 bases between. The CDR3 runs 14 residues. The CDR3 sequence is CASRKGGGAETQYF. CDR3 coding DNA: TGCGCCAGCAGGAAGGGAGGGGGCGCGGAGACCCAGTACTTC.

This chain joins TRBV29-1 and TRBJ1-1; 8 bases match TRBD1. The germline gives CDR1 SQVTM, CDR2 ANQGSEA. The V segment lost 4 bases and the J segment 2 bases; nucleotides outside the gene matches: 9. The CDR3 length is 15 residues. The CDR3 spells CSVGRGTGLNTEAFF. The CDR3 DNA reads as TGCAGCGTTGGGAGAGGGACAGGACTTAACACTGAAGCTTTCTTT.

The chain links TRBV6-2 or TRBV6-3 to TRBJ2-1; D is undetermined. CDR1 and CDR2 from the germline V gene are MNHEY and SVGEGT. The CDR3 loop spans 13 amino acids. Trimming removed 0 bases from V and 8 bases from J, with 8 bases in between. The CDR3 protein is CASSYSKGYEQFF. The CDR3 DNA follows: TGTGCCAGCAGTTACTCGAAGGGATATGAGCAGTTCTTC.

V is TRBV3-1 and J is TRBJ1-1; TRBD1 might be the D (5 bases). Germline CDR1 LGHDT, CDR2 YNNKEL (reference sequence). Between the trimmed V and J ends, which lost 8 bases and 5 bases, there was a span of 27 bases. CDR3 length: 17 amino acids. This CDR3 is CASSAIPWPGAGTEAFF. The CDR3 DNA reads TGTGCCAGCTCTGCAATTCCATGGCCTGGGGCGGGGACTGAAGCTTTCTTT.

In its sample, this clonotype was seen many times. V is TRBV2 and J is TRBJ1-3, with D perhaps matching TRBD1 (5 bases). V gave up 9 bases and J gave up 4 bases, with 19 bases separating them. CDR1 SNHLY and CDR2 FYNNEI come from the germline V gene. CDR3 length: 15 amino acids. CDR3 loop: CARGLGTSPGNTIYF. DNA of the CDR3: TGTGCCAGGGGGTTGGGGACGTCTCCAGGAAACACCATATATTTT. The entire variable domain, with the rest obtained from reference TRBV2 and TRBJ1-3, is as follows: EPEVTQTPSHQVTQMGQEVILRCVPISNHLYFYWYRQILGQKVEFLVSFYNNEISEKSEIFDDQFSVERPDGSNFTLKIRSTKLEDSAMYFCARGLGTSPGNTIYFGEGSWLTVV.